Listed below are T cell receptor beta chains from one sample, sequenced in a study of blood T cell repertoires in COVID-19. Profiled with immunoSEQ multiplex PCR; TCRdb holds only in-frame clones, not every one. Of roughly 160,000 clones listed, approximately 90% are singletons. Sequencing was performed on peripheral blood. The receptors here all came from a man over 45 who had recovered from COVID-19. Both conserved end residues are part of each CDR3. D genes are given only for firm matches. A clone size is listed for some rows: how often the clone was seen (once, few, many), or a class if it is expanded.

V	J	size	length	D	DNA	CDR3
TRBV6-4	TRBJ1-5	-	17	TRBD1	TGTGCCAGCAGTGACCCTGACTTAGCAGGGGGATCTCAGCCCCAGCATTTT	CASSDPDLAGGSQPQHF
TRBV30	TRBJ2-1	-	11	-	TGTGCCTGGAGTGTGAGAGGTGAGCAGTTCTTC	CAWSVRGEQFF
TRBV6-4	TRBJ2-3	once	18	TRBD2	TGTGCCAGCAGTGTACTAGCGGGAGGACTTACTAGCACAGATACGCAGTATTTT	CASSVLAGGLTSTDTQYF
TRBV7-2	TRBJ2-1	-	16	TRBD2	TGTGCCAGCAGCTCCAGAGGCGGGAGATCCTACAATGAGCAGTTCTTC	CASSSRGGRSYNEQFF
TRBV12-3/TRBV12-4	TRBJ2-1	-	13	-	TGTGCCAGCAGTTTGGTCAGGGGCAATGAGCAGTTCTTC	CASSLVRGNEQFF
TRBV7-3	TRBJ2-7	-	13	TRBD1	TGTGCCAGCAGCTTGGACAGGGCGGGGGAGCAGTACTTC	CASSLDRAGEQYF
TRBV12-3/TRBV12-4	TRBJ1-1	-	13	-	TGTGCCAGCAAGTTTGACAGGAACACTGAAGCTTTCTTT	CASKFDRNTEAFF
TRBV9	TRBJ2-1	-	18	TRBD1	TGTGCCAGCAGCCCTGCCGCAGTGGGACAGGGCTCCTACAATGAGCAGTTCTTC	CASSPAAVGQGSYNEQFF
TRBV5-1	TRBJ1-1	-	15	-	TGCGCCAGCAGCGGGACCAGGGGCAAGAACACTGAAGCTTTCTTT	CASSGTRGKNTEAFF
TRBV7-2	TRBJ2-5	-	15	TRBD1	TGTGCCAGCAGTCAGGGGGCTCAGTACCAAGAGACCCAGTACTTC	CASSQGAQYQETQYF
TRBV5-4	TRBJ2-2	-	16	TRBD1	TGTGCCAGCACCCTGGACGGGACAGTTAACACCGGGGAGCTGTTTTTT	CASTLDGTVNTGELFF
TRBV10-2	TRBJ1-3	-	14	-	TGCGCCAGCAGTGAAGTCGGAGCCGGAAACACCATATATTTT	CASSEVGAGNTIYF
TRBV3-1/TRBV3-2	TRBJ2-5	-	15	TRBD2	TGTGCCAGCAGCGAGCGGGGGGCCCTCCAAGAGACCCAGTACTTC	CASSERGALQETQYF